This T cell receptor (beta chain) was found in a study of CD8 T cells in ankylosing spondylitis. CDR3 size: 15 residues. V was clipped by 3 bases and J by 0 bases, with 10 bases between them. General study results and limits: Typical of ankylosing spondylitis blood, it appeared, was a TCR beta motif of several highly homologous variants.

A single record per CDR3 protein comes from TCRdb applying MiXCR to the 5' RACE reads. The sample holds over 450,000 distinct CDR3 sequences, more than 9.5% seen once. This clonotype appeared a few times. No antigen is known for it. The chain recombines TRBV12-3 or TRBV12-4 with TRBJ2-3, with D possibly being TRBD2 (5 bases). Source material: blood, either unsorted or a sorted T cell fraction (not recorded which). This sequence originates from a male donor with ankylosing spondylitis. CDR3 bases: TGTGCCAGCAGTTTTACTAGTCAGAGCACAGATACGCAGTATTTT. Translating gives CASSFTSQSTDTQYF.